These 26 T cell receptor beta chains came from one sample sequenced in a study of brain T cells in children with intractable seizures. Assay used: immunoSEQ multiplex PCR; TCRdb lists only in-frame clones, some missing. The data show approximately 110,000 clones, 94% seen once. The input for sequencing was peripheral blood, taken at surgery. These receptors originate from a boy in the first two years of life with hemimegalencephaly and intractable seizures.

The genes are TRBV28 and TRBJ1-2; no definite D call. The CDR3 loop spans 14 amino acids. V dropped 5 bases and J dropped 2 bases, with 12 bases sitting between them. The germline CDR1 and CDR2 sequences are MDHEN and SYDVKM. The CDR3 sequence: CASSQALLNYGYTF. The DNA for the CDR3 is TGTGCCAGCAGTCAGGCCCTCCTCAACTATGGCTACACCTTC.

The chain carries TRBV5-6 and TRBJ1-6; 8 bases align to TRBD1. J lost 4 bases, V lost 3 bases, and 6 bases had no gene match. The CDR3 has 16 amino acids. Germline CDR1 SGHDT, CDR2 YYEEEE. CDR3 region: CASSWGQAPYNSPLHF. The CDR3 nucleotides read TGTGCCAGCAGCTGGGGACAGGCCCCATATAATTCACCCCTCCACTTT.

CDR3 region: CASSPNRGIYNEQFF. The CDR3 DNA reads as TGTGCCAGCAGCCCAAACAGGGGTATATACAATGAGCAGTTCTTC. V and J are TRBV7-9 and TRBJ2-1; TRBD1 matches at 7 bases. The CDR3 has 15 amino acids. Germline assignment: CDR1 SEHNR and CDR2 FQNEAQ (reference sequence). V lost 5 bases to trimming and J lost 4 bases; unmatched junction nucleotides: 8.

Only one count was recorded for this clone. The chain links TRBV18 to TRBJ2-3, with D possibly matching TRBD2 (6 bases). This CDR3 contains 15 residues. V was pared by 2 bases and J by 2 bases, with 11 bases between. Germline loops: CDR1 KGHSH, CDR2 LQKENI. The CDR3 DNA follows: TGTGCCAGCTCACCATCCGCGGGATTCACAGATACGCAGTATTTT. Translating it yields CASSPSAGFTDTQYF.

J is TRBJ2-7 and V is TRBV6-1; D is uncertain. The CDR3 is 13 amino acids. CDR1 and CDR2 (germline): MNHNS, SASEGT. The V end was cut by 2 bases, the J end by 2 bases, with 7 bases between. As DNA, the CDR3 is TGTGCCAGCAGTGAATTTGAAACCTACGAGCAGTACTTC. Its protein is CASSEFETYEQYF.

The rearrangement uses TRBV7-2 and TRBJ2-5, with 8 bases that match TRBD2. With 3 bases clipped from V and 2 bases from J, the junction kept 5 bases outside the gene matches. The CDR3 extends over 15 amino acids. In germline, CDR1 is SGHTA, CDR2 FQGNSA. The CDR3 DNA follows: TGTGCCAGCAGCTTTGGGACTAGAAGGCAAGAGACCCAGTACTTC. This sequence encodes CASSFGTRRQETQYF.

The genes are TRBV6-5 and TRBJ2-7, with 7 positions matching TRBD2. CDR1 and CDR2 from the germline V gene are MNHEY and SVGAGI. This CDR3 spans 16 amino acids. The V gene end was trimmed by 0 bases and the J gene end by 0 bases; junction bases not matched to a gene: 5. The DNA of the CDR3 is TGTGCCAGCAGTTACTCCATCCAGCGGGACTCCTACGAGCAGTACTTC. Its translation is CASSYSIQRDSYEQYF.

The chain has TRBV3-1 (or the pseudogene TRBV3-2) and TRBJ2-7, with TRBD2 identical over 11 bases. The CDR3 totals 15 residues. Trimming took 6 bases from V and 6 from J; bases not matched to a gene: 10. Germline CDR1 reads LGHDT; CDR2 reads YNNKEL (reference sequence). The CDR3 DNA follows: TGTGCCAGCAGGCAACACGGGACTAGCGGCACCGAGCAGTACTTC. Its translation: CASRQHGTSGTEQYF.

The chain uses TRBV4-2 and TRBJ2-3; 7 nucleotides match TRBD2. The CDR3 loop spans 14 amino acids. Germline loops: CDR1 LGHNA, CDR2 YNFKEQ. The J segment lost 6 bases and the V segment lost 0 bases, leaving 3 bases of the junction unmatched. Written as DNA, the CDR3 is TGTGCCAGCAGCCAAGAGCGGGGGAGGGATACGCAGTATTTT. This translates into CASSQERGRDTQYF.

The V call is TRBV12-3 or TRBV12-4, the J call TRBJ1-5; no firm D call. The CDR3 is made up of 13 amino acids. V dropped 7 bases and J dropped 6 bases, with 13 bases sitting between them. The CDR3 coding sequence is TGTGCCAGCACCATGATCAAGGGTCAGCCCCAGCATTTT. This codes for CASTMIKGQPQHF.

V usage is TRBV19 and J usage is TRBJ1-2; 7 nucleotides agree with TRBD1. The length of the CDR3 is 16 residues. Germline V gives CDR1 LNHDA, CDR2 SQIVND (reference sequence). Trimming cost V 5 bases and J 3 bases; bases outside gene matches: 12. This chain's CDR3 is CASSPRRGKSYYGYTF. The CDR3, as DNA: TGTGCCAGTAGTCCCCGCAGGGGGAAGTCTTACTATGGCTACACCTTC.

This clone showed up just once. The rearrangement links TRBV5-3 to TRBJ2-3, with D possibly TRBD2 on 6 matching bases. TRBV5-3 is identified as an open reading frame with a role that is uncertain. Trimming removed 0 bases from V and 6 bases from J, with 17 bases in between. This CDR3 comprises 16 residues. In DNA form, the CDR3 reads TGTGCCAGAAGCTTGGCCCTAGCGTTTCACACGGATACGCAGTATTTT. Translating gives CARSLALAFHTDTQYF.

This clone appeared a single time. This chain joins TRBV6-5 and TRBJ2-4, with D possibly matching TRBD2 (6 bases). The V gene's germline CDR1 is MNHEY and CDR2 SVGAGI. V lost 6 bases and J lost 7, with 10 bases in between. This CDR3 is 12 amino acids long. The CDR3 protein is CASSPRGNIQYF. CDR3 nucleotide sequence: TGTGCCAGCAGCCCACGGGGGAACATTCAGTACTTC.

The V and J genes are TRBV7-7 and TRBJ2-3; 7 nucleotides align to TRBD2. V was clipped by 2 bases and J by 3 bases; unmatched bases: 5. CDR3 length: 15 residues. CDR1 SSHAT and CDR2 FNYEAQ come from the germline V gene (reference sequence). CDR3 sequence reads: CASSLLAASTDTQYF. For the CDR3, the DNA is TGTGCCAGCAGCTTACTAGCGGCCTCGACAGATACGCAGTATTTT.

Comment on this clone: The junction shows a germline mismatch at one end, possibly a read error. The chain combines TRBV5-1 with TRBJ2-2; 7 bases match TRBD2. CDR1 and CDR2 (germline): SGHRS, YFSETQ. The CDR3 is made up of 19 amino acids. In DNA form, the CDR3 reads TGCGCCAGCAGCTTCTTAGTTCGAGCGGGACTGCCGAACACCGAGGAGCTGTTTTTT. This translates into CASSFLVRAGLPNTEELFF.

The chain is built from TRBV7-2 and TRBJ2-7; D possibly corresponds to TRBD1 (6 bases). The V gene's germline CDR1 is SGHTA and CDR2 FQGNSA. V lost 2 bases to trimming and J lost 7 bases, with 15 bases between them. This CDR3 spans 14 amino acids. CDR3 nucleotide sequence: TGTGCCAGCAGCTTACGGGGCGCTAGGGGGGAGCAGTACTTC. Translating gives CASSLRGARGEQYF. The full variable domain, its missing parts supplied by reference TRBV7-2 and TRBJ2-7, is GAGVSQSPSNKVTEKGKDVELRCDPISGHTALYWYRQSLGQGLEFLIYFQGNSAPDKSGLPSDRFSAERTGGSVSTLTIQRTQQEDSAVYLCASSLRGARGEQYFGPGTRLTVT.

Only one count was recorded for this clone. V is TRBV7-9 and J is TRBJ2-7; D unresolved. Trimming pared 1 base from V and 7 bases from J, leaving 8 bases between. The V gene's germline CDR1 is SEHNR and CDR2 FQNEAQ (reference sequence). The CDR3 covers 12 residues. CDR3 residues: CASSLEVGEQYF. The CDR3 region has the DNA TGTGCCAGCAGCTTAGAAGTAGGGGAGCAGTACTTC. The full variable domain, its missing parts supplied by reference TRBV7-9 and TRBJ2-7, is DTGVSQNPRHKITKRGQNVTFRCDPISEHNRLYWYRQTLGQGPEFLTYFQNEAQLEKSRLLSDRFSAERPKGSFSTLEIQRTEQGDSAMYLCASSLEVGEQYFGPGTRLTVT.

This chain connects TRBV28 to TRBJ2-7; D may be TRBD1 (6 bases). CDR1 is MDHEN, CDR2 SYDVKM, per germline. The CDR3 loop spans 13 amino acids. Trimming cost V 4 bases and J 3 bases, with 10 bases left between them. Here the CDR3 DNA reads TGTGCCAGCAGTTCCGCAGGGGTCTACGAGCAGTACTTC. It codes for CASSSAGVYEQYF.

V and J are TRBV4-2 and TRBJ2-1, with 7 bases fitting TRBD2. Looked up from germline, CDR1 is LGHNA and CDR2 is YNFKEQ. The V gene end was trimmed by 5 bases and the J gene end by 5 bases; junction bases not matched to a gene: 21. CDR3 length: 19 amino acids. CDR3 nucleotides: TGTGCCAGCAGCTATCAGGGTTTTGGGGGGGGAAGGGGCCACAATGAGCAGTTCTTC. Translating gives CASSYQGFGGGRGHNEQFF.

This CDR3 reads CASSPVRGSGSPDTQYF. For the CDR3, the DNA is TGTGCCAGCAGCCCGGTCCGGGGTAGCGGGAGCCCAGATACGCAGTATTTT. J is TRBJ2-3 and V is TRBV7-3; TRBD2 agrees at 9 bases. Trimming at V came to 5 bases and at J to 4 bases, leaving 13 bases not matched to a gene. This CDR3 is built from 17 residues. CDR1 is SGHTA and CDR2 is FQGTGA in the germline V gene.

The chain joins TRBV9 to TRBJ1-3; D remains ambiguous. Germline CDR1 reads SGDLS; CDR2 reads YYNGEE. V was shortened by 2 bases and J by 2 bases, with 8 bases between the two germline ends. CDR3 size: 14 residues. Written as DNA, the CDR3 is TGTGCCAGCAGCGTCGAAGGTGCTGGAAACACCATATATTTT. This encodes CASSVEGAGNTIYF.

The CDR3 region has the DNA TGTGCCAGCTCACCAGGGAAAGAGTATGAAAAACTGTTTTTT. Translating it yields CASSPGKEYEKLFF. This sequence joins TRBV18 and TRBJ1-4; D remains unclear. The CDR3 is 14 residues long. Per germline, CDR1 KGHSH and CDR2 LQKENI. V was pared by 2 bases and J by 6 bases, with 10 bases between.

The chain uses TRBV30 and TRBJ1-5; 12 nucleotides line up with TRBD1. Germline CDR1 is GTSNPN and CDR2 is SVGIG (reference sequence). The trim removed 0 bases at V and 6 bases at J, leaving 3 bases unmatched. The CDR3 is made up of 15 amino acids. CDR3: CAWSVPGQGAQPQHF. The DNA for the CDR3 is TGTGCCTGGAGTGTCCCGGGACAGGGGGCTCAGCCCCAGCATTTT.

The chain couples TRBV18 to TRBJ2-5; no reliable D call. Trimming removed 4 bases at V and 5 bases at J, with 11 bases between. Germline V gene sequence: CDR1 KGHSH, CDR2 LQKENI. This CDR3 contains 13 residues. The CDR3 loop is CASSRWGEETQYF. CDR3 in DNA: TGTGCCAGCTCACGATGGGGTGAGGAGACCCAGTACTTC.

The chain's CDR3 is CASSQARTSATDPYNEQFF. CDR3 bases: TGTGCCAGCAGCCAAGCTAGGACTAGCGCCACAGACCCCTACAATGAGCAGTTCTTC. The chain is built from TRBV4-2 and TRBJ2-1, with 9 bases fitting TRBD2. The CDR3 is 19 amino acids. Germline-derived CDR1 and CDR2 are LGHNA and YNFKEQ. V lost 1 base and J lost 2; bases outside the gene matches: 12.

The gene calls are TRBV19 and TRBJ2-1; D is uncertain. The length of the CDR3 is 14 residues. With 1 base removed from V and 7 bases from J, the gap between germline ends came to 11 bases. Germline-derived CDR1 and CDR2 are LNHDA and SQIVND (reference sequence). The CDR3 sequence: CASSIVALLNEQFF. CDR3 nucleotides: TGTGCCAGTAGTATAGTAGCTTTGCTTAATGAGCAGTTCTTC.